The entry below describes one TCR beta chain. Germline-derived CDR1 and CDR2 are MDHEN and SYDVKM. Trimming cost V 1 base and J 0 bases, with 10 bases left between them. The CDR3 has 16 amino acids. This sample was included in a study of blood T cell repertoires in COVID-19. Study context: Collection of acute and convalescent COVID-19 samples took place in the United States, Italy and Spain.

Per the original data handling: Using reference gene primer amplification, nucleated cell counts were estimated. Measured with immunoSEQ multiplex PCR; TCRdb has only the in-frame clones, and not every one. Clone size and the V and J calls come from that table; the DNA yielded D and trimming. The sample lists some 90,000 clones, roughly 90% occurring once. The sequence was collected from an elderly man with active or convalescent COVID-19. The sample comprised peripheral blood. This sequence joins TRBV28 and TRBJ1-3; perhaps TRBD1 as D (5 bases). The CDR3 coding sequence is TGTGCCAGCAGTTTATACGGCAGGGTCTCTGGAAACACCATATATTTT. Translating it yields CASSLYGRVSGNTIYF.